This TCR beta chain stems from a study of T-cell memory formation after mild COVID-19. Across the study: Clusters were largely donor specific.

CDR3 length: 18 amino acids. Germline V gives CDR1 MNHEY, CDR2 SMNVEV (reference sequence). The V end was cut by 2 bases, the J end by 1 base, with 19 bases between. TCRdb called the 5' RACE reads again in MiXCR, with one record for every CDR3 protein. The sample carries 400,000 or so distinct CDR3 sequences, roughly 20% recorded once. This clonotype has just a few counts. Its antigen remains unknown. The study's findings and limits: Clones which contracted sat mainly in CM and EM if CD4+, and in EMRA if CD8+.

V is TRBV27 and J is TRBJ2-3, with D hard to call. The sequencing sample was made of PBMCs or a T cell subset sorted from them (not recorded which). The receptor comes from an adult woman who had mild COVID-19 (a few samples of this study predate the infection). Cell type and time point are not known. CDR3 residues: CASSLRVGPPRGTDTQYF. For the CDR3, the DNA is TGTGCCAGCAGTTTAAGGGTCGGACCCCCGCGTGGCACAGATACGCAGTATTTT.